The T cell receptor beta chain under discussion was sequenced for a study of blood T cell repertoires in COVID-19. The table came from immunoSEQ multiplex PCR; TCRdb's copy has only in-frame clones and leaves some out. The table lists roughly 380,000 clones, around 87% of them singletons. The CDR3 is 16 amino acids. CDR1 is SGHRS and CDR2 is YFSETQ in the germline V gene. After removal of 2 bases from V and 8 bases from J, the junction contained 9 bases not matched to a gene. In terms of age and location, participants ranged from about 18 to 100 years and lived in 24 US areas. Assignment of participants to cohorts was predicated upon participant-reported clinical history.

The V and J genes are TRBV5-1 and TRBJ1-4; 10 nucleotides agree with TRBD1. The sample comprised PBMCs or T cells enriched from blood (not recorded which). This receptor was obtained from a man in his thirties or forties who had recovered from COVID-19. CDR3 nucleotide sequence: TGCGCCAGCAGCTTACAGGGACAGGGGCTGCGGGAAAAACTGTTTTTT. This encodes CASSLQGQGLREKLFF.